The 26 T cell receptor beta chains in this list originate from one sample, sequenced in a study of blood T cell repertoires in COVID-19. Clones were read by immunoSEQ multiplex PCR, and TCRdb kept only the in-frame ones, dropping some. Of about 120,000 clones listed, about 89% are singletons. Sequenced material: peripheral blood. The receptors originated from a man between 60 and 70 years old with COVID-19, enrolled during active disease.

The rearrangement uses TRBV3-1 (or the pseudogene TRBV3-2) and TRBJ2-7; tentative D call: TRBD2 (5 bases). Trimming removed 3 bases from V and 0 bases from J, with 6 bases in between. The CDR3 spans 13 residues. CDR1 is LGHDT, CDR2 YNNKEL, per germline (reference sequence). The CDR3 spells CASSQEVSYEQYF. In nucleotides, the CDR3 is TGTGCCAGCAGCCAGGAGGTCTCCTACGAGCAGTACTTC.

This chain links TRBV7-6 with TRBJ1-6; weak D call: TRBD1 (5 bases). Trimming stripped 0 bases from V and 9 bases from J, with 12 bases between. The CDR3 extends over 15 amino acids. Per the germline V gene, CDR1 is SGHVS and CDR2 is FNYEAQ. The CDR3 bases are TGTGCCAGCAGCTTAGCGCTAGGACATACTTCACCCCTCCACTTT. Protein sequence: CASSLALGHTSPLHF.

This clone has just a few counts. The J gene is TRBJ1-4, the V gene TRBV7-9, with D possibly TRBD1 on 6 matching bases. Trimming removed 2 bases from V and 3 bases from J, with 13 bases in between. Germline loops: CDR1 SEHNR, CDR2 FQNEAQ (reference sequence). The CDR3 is 16 amino acids. The CDR3 region has the DNA TGTGCCAGCAGCTTATGGGGGCAGGGGTCTAATGAAAAACTGTTTTTT. Translation gives CASSLWGQGSNEKLFF.

The chain joins TRBV3-1 (or the pseudogene TRBV3-2) to TRBJ1-4; D may be TRBD1 (5 bases). This CDR3 region has 16 residues. CDR1 and CDR2 (germline): LGHDT, YNNKEL (reference sequence). Trimming pared 4 bases from V and 5 bases from J, leaving 17 bases between. The CDR3 DNA reads TGTGCCAGCAGCCTTCGCGGGGCAGGAAAAAATGAAAAACTGTTTTTT. This codes for CASSLRGAGKNEKLFF.

V gene TRBV19 combines with J gene TRBJ2-3, with 12 bases that match TRBD2. V lost 7 bases to trimming and J lost 6 bases; unmatched junction nucleotides: 14. Germline-derived CDR1 and CDR2 are LNHDA and SQIVND (reference sequence). The CDR3 is 17 residues long. The CDR3 region has the DNA TGTGCCAGTACCCCGGGCCTTCTAGCGGGGGGGTCGGATACGCAGTATTTT. It encodes CASTPGLLAGGSDTQYF.

This chain links TRBV5-1 with TRBJ1-4; maybe TRBD1 (6 bases). Germline V gives CDR1 SGHRS, CDR2 YFSETQ. Trimming left V 0 bases short and J 4 bases short, with 10 bases between. CDR3 length equals 15 residues. CDR3: CASSLAGAINEKLFF. The CDR3 DNA follows: TGCGCCAGCAGCTTGGCAGGGGCTATTAATGAAAAACTGTTTTTT.

The genes are TRBV23-1 and TRBJ1-1; possibly TRBD1 for D (5 bases). TRBV23-1 is an ORF; its function is uncertain. The CDR3 is 16 residues long. Trimming pared 7 bases from V and 3 bases from J, leaving 21 bases between. The CDR3, as DNA: TGCGCCAGCAACCCCCCGGTGAGGGGAGGGGACACTGAAGCTTTCTTT. Its translation is CASNPPVRGGDTEAFF.

This sequence joins TRBV5-1 and TRBJ1-4; D is undetermined. The CDR3 totals 16 residues. Germline CDR1 SGHRS, CDR2 YFSETQ. Trimming left V 0 bases short and J 3 bases short, with 12 bases between. This CDR3 reads CASSLGGHKPNEKLFF. As DNA, the CDR3 is TGCGCCAGCAGCTTGGGAGGCCACAAACCTAATGAAAAACTGTTTTTT. The full variable domain, completed using reference TRBV5-1 and TRBJ1-4, is KAGVTQTPRYLIKTRGQQVTLSCSPISGHRSVSWYQQTPGQGLQFLFEYFSETQRNKGNFPGRFSGRQFSNSRSEMNVSTLELGDSALYLCASSLGGHKPNEKLFFGSGTQLSVL.

Worth noting for this clone: The junction departs from germline at one end; a sequencing error may be responsible. The CDR3 reads CASSYGRGQTDF. The CDR3 DNA sequence: TGTGCCAGCAGTTACGGGAGGGGACAAACCGACTTC. The V and J genes are TRBV6-6 and TRBJ2-7, with D maybe TRBD2 (7 bases). The CDR3 runs to 12 residues. In germline, CDR1 is MNHNY, CDR2 SVGAGI (reference sequence).

This chain connects TRBV10-3 to TRBJ2-5, with TRBD2 matching 9 bases. Unmatched junction bases numbered 3, after V lost 3 bases and J lost 1 base. The CDR3 is 15 residues long. CDR1 is ENHRY, CDR2 SYGVKD, per germline. The CDR3 spells CAISDLAGRQETQYF. CDR3 nucleotides: TGTGCCATCAGTGATCTAGCGGGGCGCCAAGAGACCCAGTACTTC.

The rearrangement links TRBV15 to TRBJ1-5, with D perhaps matching TRBD1 (6 bases). The V end was cut by 0 bases, the J end by 1 base, with 10 bases between. The CDR3 is 16 residues long. Germline values: CDR1 LNHNV, CDR2 YYDKDF (reference sequence). The CDR3 DNA follows: TGTGCCACCAGCAGAGACAGGGGTGCAAGCAATCAGCCCCAGCATTTT. Its protein is CATSRDRGASNQPQHF. Full variable domain (outside the CDR3, taken from reference TRBV15 and TRBJ1-5): DAMVIQNPRYQVTQFGKPVTLSCSQTLNHNVMYWYQQKSSQAPKLLFHYYDKDFNNEADTPDNFQSRRPNTSFCFLDIRSPGLGDTAMYLCATSRDRGASNQPQHFGDGTRLSIL.

The chain couples TRBV2 to TRBJ2-7; 7 nucleotides agree with TRBD1. V was clipped by 6 bases and J by 6 bases; unmatched bases: 11. The CDR3 loop spans 14 amino acids. CDR1 is SNHLY, CDR2 FYNNEI, per germline. CDR3 protein: CASRPRAGDSEQYF. In nucleotides, the CDR3 is TGTGCCAGCAGACCCAGGGCAGGGGACAGCGAGCAGTACTTC.

This chain connects TRBV12-3 or TRBV12-4 to TRBJ2-3; TRBD1 might be the D (6 bases). CDR3 length equals 12 residues. V was clipped by 6 bases and J by 6 bases, with 10 bases between them. The CDR3 bases are TGTGCCAGCAGCCTCCAGGGGGATACGCAGTATTTT. Translation: CASSLQGDTQYF.

The J gene is TRBJ1-2, the V gene TRBV7-9; D is perhaps TRBD1 (6 bases). Germline V CDR1 and CDR2: SEHNR, FQNEAQ (reference sequence). The V end was cut by 1 base, the J end by 8 bases, with 11 bases between. The CDR3 extends over 13 amino acids. The CDR3 DNA is TGTGCCAGCAGCTTAGACAGGGCCGACGGCTACACCTTC. This codes for CASSLDRADGYTF.

This chain connects TRBV5-4 to TRBJ2-2; 10 bases align to TRBD2. Germline lookup yields CDR1 SGHNT and CDR2 YYREEE (reference sequence). V trimming: 0 bases; J trimming: 6 bases; junction bases outside the gene matches: 5. This CDR3 is built from 16 residues. This CDR3 is CASSLGSGGGPGELFF. In DNA form, the CDR3 reads TGTGCCAGCAGCTTGGGGAGCGGGGGGGGGCCCGGGGAGCTGTTTTTT.

In this sample, this clone turned up once. The chain is built from TRBV3-1 (or the pseudogene TRBV3-2) and TRBJ2-1, with 10 bases fitting TRBD2. V shed 1 base, J shed 5 bases, and the junction held 2 bases outside the gene matches. The CDR3 has 15 amino acids. Germline assignment: CDR1 LGHDT and CDR2 YNNKEL (reference sequence). CDR3 DNA sequence: TGTGCCAGCAGCCAAGGGCTAGCGGGGGACAATGAGCAGTTCTTC. This encodes CASSQGLAGDNEQFF.

The chain recombines TRBV28 with TRBJ1-5; D not certain. CDR3 size: 13 residues. CDR1 is MDHEN, CDR2 SYDVKM, per germline. Trimming took 4 bases from V and 6 from J, leaving 10 bases between them. This chain's CDR3 is CASSSGGTQPQHF. DNA of the CDR3: TGTGCCAGCAGTTCGGGTGGAACTCAGCCCCAGCATTTT.

To note about this clone: Other nucleotide sequences from this sample produce the same CDR3. The chain uses TRBV18 and TRBJ1-5, with TRBD1 identical over 9 bases. CDR1 is KGHSH and CDR2 is LQKENI in the germline V gene. The CDR3 is 15 amino acids. Unmatched junction bases numbered 2, after V lost 3 bases and J lost 2 bases. As DNA, the CDR3 is TGTGCCAGCTCACCCGACAGGGGGGGCAATCAGCCCCAGCATTTT. Translated: CASSPDRGGNQPQHF. The variable domain in full, completed from reference TRBV18 and TRBJ1-5, reads NAGVMQNPRHLVRRRGQEARLRCSPMKGHSHVYWYRQLPEEGLKFMVYLQKENIIDESGMPKERFSAEFPKEGPSILRIQQVVRGDSAAYFCASSPDRGGNQPQHFGDGTRLSIL.

This rearrangement joins TRBV29-1 to TRBJ1-1; D is unclear. Trimming removed 6 bases from V and 8 bases from J, with 10 bases in between. The length of the CDR3 is 10 residues. Per the germline V gene, CDR1 is SQVTM and CDR2 is ANQGSEA. The CDR3 bases are TGCAGCGTCCAAAGAGGGGAAGCTTTCTTT. Amino acid sequence: CSVQRGEAFF.

This chain joins TRBV6-4 and TRBJ2-5; 10 bases map to TRBD2. V was pared by 5 bases and J by 5 bases, with 8 bases of the junction left unmatched. Looked up from germline, CDR1 is MRHNA and CDR2 is SNTAGT. The CDR3 spans 15 residues. The CDR3 region has the DNA TGTGCCAGCAGTAGCGGGGGGGCGCCAGAGGAGACCCAGTACTTC. Translation gives CASSSGGAPEETQYF.

This chain connects TRBV27 to TRBJ2-7; D perhaps matches TRBD1 (6 bases). Trimming cost V 6 bases and J 4 bases, with 10 bases left between them. In germline, CDR1 is MNHEY, CDR2 SMNVEV (reference sequence). This CDR3 has 12 residues. The DNA for the CDR3 is TGTGCCAGCAGCCCTGGACAGTACGAGCAGTACTTC. Translation: CASSPGQYEQYF.

This clone came up a few times. Distinct nucleotide sequences in the sample also encode this CDR3. V gene TRBV19 combines with J gene TRBJ1-5, with D unclear. Germline lookup yields CDR1 LNHDA and CDR2 SQIVND (reference sequence). The CDR3 length is 15 residues. The germline V and J ends were trimmed by 1 base and 7 bases, with 14 bases remaining between them. This chain's CDR3 is CASSIGGRRGQPQHF. CDR3 nucleotides: TGTGCCAGTAGTATAGGAGGGCGGAGAGGGCAGCCCCAGCATTTT.

This chain uses TRBV28 with TRBJ1-2, with 11 bases matching TRBD1. V was pared by 5 bases and J by 7 bases, with 9 bases of the junction left unmatched. The CDR3 is made up of 15 amino acids. CDR1 and CDR2 from the germline V gene are MDHEN and SYDVKM. As DNA, the CDR3 is TGTGCCAGCAGTAGCCCTGGACAGGGGGCGGTTGGCTACACCTTC. It is translated as CASSSPGQGAVGYTF.

The rearrangement uses TRBV4-1 and TRBJ1-4; D is unresolved. The CDR3 length is 17 residues. With 1 base removed from V and 7 bases from J, the gap between germline ends came to 19 bases. Germline V CDR1 and CDR2: MGHRA, YSYEKL. This CDR3 reads CASSQVRGVGLSEKLFF. CDR3 DNA sequence: TGCGCCAGCAGCCAAGTCCGGGGAGTCGGGCTGAGTGAAAAACTGTTTTTT.

The chain links TRBV28 to TRBJ1-3; maybe TRBD1 (6 bases). Germline CDR1 reads MDHEN; CDR2 reads SYDVKM. Trimming took off 7 bases at V and 0 bases at J, with 13 bases between the two ends. CDR3 length: 15 residues. CDR3 in DNA: TGTGCCAGCACCTGGGACACTTACTCTGGAAACACCATATATTTT. Protein: CASTWDTYSGNTIYF.

The chain uses TRBV25-1 and TRBJ2-7; a possible D gene is TRBD2 (5 bases). The CDR3 runs to 12 residues. The ends were cut back, 3 bases at V and 4 bases at J, with 7 bases in the middle. Germline CDR1 MGHDK, CDR2 SYGVNS. The CDR3 bases are TGTGCCAGCAGTGATACGGGGTACGAGCAGTACTTC. It encodes CASSDTGYEQYF.